The 22 T cell receptor beta chains below come from one sample, sequenced in a study of blood T cells in healthy people across ages. Together with a sample-barcoded 5' primer, a J-beta primer mix was included in a second PCR lasting roughly 6 to 12 cycles. TCRdb processed the 5' RACE reads anew with MiXCR; each CDR3 protein has one entry. The sample contains 750,000 to 850,000 distinct CDR3 sequences, 20% to 30% of which appear only once. This sample was shared with a second study, whose subject was T cells of mothers and their children.

Sequencing was carried out using blood. The receptors come from a boy under 18 in good health.

This rearrangement joins TRBV30 to TRBJ1-3, with TRBD1 as a possible D gene (5 bases). Trimming took off 2 bases at V and 1 base at J, with 15 bases between the two ends. The germline CDR1 and CDR2 sequences are GTSNPN and SVGIG (reference sequence). This CDR3 has 16 amino acids. The CDR3 protein is CAWSSFGASSGNTIYF. The CDR3 DNA reads as TGTGCCTGGAGTTCCTTCGGGGCCTCGTCTGGAAACACCATATATTTT.

Details on this clonotype: A much larger clone sits a single nucleotide away, making a read error possible. V is TRBV11-2 and J is TRBJ2-7; 7 bases map to TRBD1. Germline V lookup: CDR1 SGHAT, CDR2 FQNNGV. This CDR3 region has 13 residues. The CDR3 nucleotides are TGTGCCGGCAGCCCGGGACAGACCTACGAGCAGTACTTC. Encoded protein: CAGSPGQTYEQYF.

This clonotype showed up just a few times. The DNA of the CDR3 is TGCAGCGTGAAGGGGGTTCTGAACACTGAAGCTTTCTTT. Translated, it gives CSVKGVLNTEAFF. The chain carries TRBV29-1 and TRBJ1-1; the D gene is possibly TRBD1 (6 bases). This CDR3 spans 13 amino acids. Germline CDR1 is SQVTM and CDR2 is ANQGSEA. Deletions cut 6 bases from V and 0 bases from J, with 11 bases between.

The chain carries TRBV18 and TRBJ2-5; TRBD1 agrees at 7 bases. Germline CDR1 and CDR2: KGHSH and LQKENI. This CDR3 is built from 16 residues. V dropped 0 bases and J dropped 11; count of bases not matched to a gene: 15. Here the CDR3 DNA reads TGTGCCAGCTCACCACCGACCGGGACAGCGCAAGGAGAGCAGTACTTC. Residues: CASSPPTGTAQGEQYF.

This clonotype has more than one count but fewer than ten. CDR3 sequence (DNA): TGTGCCAGCAGCTTTGGGGCACGGCGGGGGACCGGGGAGCTGTTTTTT. Translated, it gives CASSFGARRGTGELFF. The rearrangement uses TRBV7-2 and TRBJ2-2; the match to TRBD2 covers 7 bases. CDR3 size: 16 residues. The J segment lost 5 bases and the V segment lost 3 bases, leaving 9 bases of the junction unmatched. CDR1 and CDR2 from the germline V gene are SGHTA and FQGNSA.

V usage is TRBV19 and J usage is TRBJ1-5; the D is unclear. The length of the CDR3 is 15 residues. V was clipped by 5 bases and J by 1 base, with 12 bases between them. Germline V gene lookup returns CDR1 LNHDA and CDR2 SQIVND (reference sequence). The CDR3, as DNA: TGTGCCAGTAGTGGGGTAGGGAACAGCAATCAGCCCCAGCATTTT. Its translation: CASSGVGNSNQPQHF.

This clonotype was detected a few times. This chain links TRBV6-2 or TRBV6-3 with TRBJ2-5, with a weak D call TRBD2 (5 bases). Trimming shortened V by 6 bases and J by 1 base, and 18 bases separated the two germline ends. The CDR3 length is 16 residues. Germline CDR1 MNHEY, CDR2 SVGEGT. The CDR3 loop reads CASSPNPPGIQETQYF. CDR3 nucleotides: TGTGCCAGCAGCCCCAACCCGCCCGGGATCCAAGAGACCCAGTACTTC.

The CDR3 sequence: CASNLVGEGPETQYF. The CDR3, as DNA: TGTGCCAGCAACCTCGTCGGGGAGGGCCCCGAGACCCAGTACTTC. This chain links TRBV28 with TRBJ2-5, with 7 positions matching TRBD2. Per germline, CDR1 MDHEN and CDR2 SYDVKM. The CDR3 has 15 amino acids. V gave up 7 bases and J gave up 5 bases; unmatched junction bases: 13.

The chain uses TRBV14 and TRBJ1-1; no firm D call. Germline CDR1 is SGHDN and CDR2 is FVKESK. The CDR3 covers 15 residues. The V and J ends lost 2 bases and 1 base respectively, with 11 bases between them. The CDR3 DNA reads TGTGCCAGCAGCCAAAGGGATTGGAGGAACACTGAAGCTTTCTTT. Translating it yields CASSQRDWRNTEAFF.

The sample holds a few counts of this clonotype. DNA for the CDR3: TGCAGCGTTCCCGGGACAGATCACTATGGCTACACCTTC. Translating it yields CSVPGTDHYGYTF. V usage is TRBV29-1 and J usage is TRBJ1-2, with 7 bases matching TRBD1. This CDR3 contains 13 residues. Trimming removed 5 bases from V and 3 bases from J; junction bases left unmatched: 6. Germline CDR1 SQVTM, CDR2 ANQGSEA.

This clonotype was found a few times. This chain joins TRBV29-1 and TRBJ2-3; no definite D call. Germline CDR1 is SQVTM and CDR2 is ANQGSEA. This CDR3 contains 14 residues. V lost 0 bases and J lost 2, with 9 bases in between. The CDR3 spells CSVEDRLLTDTQYF. CDR3 nucleotides: TGCAGCGTTGAAGATCGTCTCCTCACAGATACGCAGTATTTT.

This clonotype has more than one count but fewer than ten. The V call is TRBV29-1, the J call TRBJ1-2; the match to TRBD1 covers 9 bases. Looked up from germline, CDR1 is SQVTM and CDR2 is ANQGSEA. V shed 1 base and J 6 bases; nucleotides not matched to a gene: 6. CDR3 size: 14 residues. This CDR3 reads CSVEGDRERDGYTF. The CDR3 DNA reads as TGCAGCGTTGAAGGGGACAGGGAGAGGGATGGCTACACCTTC.

This clonotype was recorded at least ten times. This rearrangement joins TRBV10-3 to TRBJ2-3; 14 bases are a match to TRBD2. Trimming removed 6 bases from V and 7 bases from J; junction bases left unmatched: 6. Germline values: CDR1 ENHRY, CDR2 SYGVKD. The CDR3 contains 15 residues. The CDR3 is CAISEGTSGSHTQYF. The CDR3 DNA reads TGTGCCATCAGCGAAGGGACTAGCGGGAGTCATACGCAGTATTTT.

The chain carries TRBV2 and TRBJ2-5, with a possible D match to TRBD1 (6 bases). Trimming cost V 5 bases and J 5 bases, with 12 bases left between them. The CDR3 has 13 residues. Germline V lookup: CDR1 SNHLY, CDR2 FYNNEI. CDR3 sequence reads: CASSSNTGETQYF. CDR3 coding DNA: TGTGCCAGCAGTTCCAACACAGGGGAGACCCAGTACTTC.

V usage is TRBV15 and J usage is TRBJ2-5; unclear D gene. The germline V and J ends were trimmed by 0 bases and 5 bases, with 4 bases remaining between them. The CDR3 sequence is 12 residues long. From germline, CDR1 is LNHNV and CDR2 YYDKDF (reference sequence). CDR3 coding DNA: TGTGCCACCAGCAGAGATTCGGAGACCCAGTACTTC. Its translation is CATSRDSETQYF. Full variable domain (rest looked up from reference TRBV15 and TRBJ2-5): DAMVIQNPRYQVTQFGKPVTLSCSQTLNHNVMYWYQQKSSQAPKLLFHYYDKDFNNEADTPDNFQSRRPNTSFCFLDIRSPGLGDTAMYLCATSRDSETQYFGPGTRLLVL.

The genes are TRBV12-3 or TRBV12-4 and TRBJ2-7, with unresolved D. V was shortened by 6 bases and J by 0 bases, with 15 bases between the two germline ends. This CDR3 is 15 amino acids long. As DNA, the CDR3 is TGTGCCAGCAGGGCAATTTTTGTCTCCTCCTACGAGCAGTACTTC. It codes for CASRAIFVSSYEQYF.

The chain has TRBV28 and TRBJ2-1, with a tentative D call TRBD2 (5 bases). Trimming shortened V by 3 bases and J by 0 bases, and 12 bases separated the two germline ends. Per germline, CDR1 MDHEN and CDR2 SYDVKM. This CDR3 has 16 residues. The CDR3 coding sequence is TGTGCCAGCAGTTTTTTATTTGGGAGCTCCTACAATGAGCAGTTCTTC. This translates into CASSFLFGSSYNEQFF.

This clonotype was seen a few times. The V and J genes are TRBV2 and TRBJ2-5; D gene ambiguous. The CDR3 sequence is 14 residues long. The germline CDR1 and CDR2 sequences are SNHLY and FYNNEI. The V and J ends lost 2 bases and 1 base respectively, with 8 bases between them. The CDR3 DNA sequence: TGTGCCAGCAGTGAATTGTCGCTCCAAGAGACCCAGTACTTC. Translated, it gives CASSELSLQETQYF.

J is TRBJ1-5 and V is TRBV27; 7 bases align to TRBD1. The CDR3 sequence is 16 residues long. The trim removed 6 bases at V and 4 bases at J, leaving 12 bases unmatched. Germline V lookup: CDR1 MNHEY, CDR2 SMNVEV (reference sequence). This CDR3 is CASSPYRDSINQPQHF. CDR3 DNA: TGTGCCAGCAGCCCATACCGGGACAGCATTAATCAGCCCCAGCATTTT.

This chain connects TRBV6-6 to TRBJ2-5, with 9 nucleotides matching TRBD1. In germline, CDR1 is MNHNY, CDR2 SVGAGI (reference sequence). The CDR3 length is 15 residues. V was clipped by 5 bases and J by 4 bases; unmatched bases: 8. This chain's CDR3 is CASSVDRGGGETQYF. The CDR3 DNA sequence: TGTGCCAGCAGTGTTGACAGGGGGGGGGGAGAGACCCAGTACTTC.

The rearrangement joins TRBV7-2 to TRBJ2-4; D not resolved. Germline CDR1 SGHTA, CDR2 FQGNSA. Deletions cut 1 base from V and 7 bases from J, with 5 bases between. This CDR3 comprises 12 residues. DNA for the CDR3: TGTGCCAGCAGCTTAGGAGCTAACATTCAGTACTTC. Residues: CASSLGANIQYF.

The chain joins TRBV7-6 to TRBJ2-5, with a possible D match to TRBD1 (6 bases). Trimming cost V 6 bases and J 4 bases, with 12 bases left between them. Germline-derived CDR1 and CDR2 are SGHVS and FNYEAQ. The CDR3 is made up of 13 amino acids. This CDR3 reads CASRWTVGETQYF. Written as DNA, the CDR3 is TGTGCCAGCAGATGGACAGTCGGAGAGACCCAGTACTTC.